The T cell receptor beta chain described here comes from a study of cytomegalovirus exposure and HLA in healthy donors. The PCR ran on 60 Vbeta and 13 Jbeta primers. TCRdb's copy holds only in-frame clones and misses some; the assay was immunoSEQ multiplex PCR. The sample holds roughly 140,000 clones, 60% to 80% seen once. The study's findings and limits: Prior analysis indicated that the majority of TCR beta V segments exhibited productivity approximately 90% or approximately 30% of the time. It was in a later analysis that TCR association rates were seen to vary by HLA locus, highest for DRB1 and lowest for HLA-C.

Of note for this clone: What it recognizes is unknown.

The germline V gene encodes CDR1 SGHNT and CDR2 YENEEA. The CDR3 runs to 15 residues. V shed 4 bases, J shed 2 bases, and the junction held 4 bases outside the gene matches. The gene calls are TRBV11-3 and TRBJ2-5; TRBD1 aligns across 10 bases. Input material: PBMCs. This receptor was obtained from a male donor in good health and CMV-seronegative. CDR3 region: CASSSPGQGQETQYF. The CDR3 DNA is TGTGCCAGCAGCTCCCCGGGACAGGGGCAAGAGACCCAGTACTTC.